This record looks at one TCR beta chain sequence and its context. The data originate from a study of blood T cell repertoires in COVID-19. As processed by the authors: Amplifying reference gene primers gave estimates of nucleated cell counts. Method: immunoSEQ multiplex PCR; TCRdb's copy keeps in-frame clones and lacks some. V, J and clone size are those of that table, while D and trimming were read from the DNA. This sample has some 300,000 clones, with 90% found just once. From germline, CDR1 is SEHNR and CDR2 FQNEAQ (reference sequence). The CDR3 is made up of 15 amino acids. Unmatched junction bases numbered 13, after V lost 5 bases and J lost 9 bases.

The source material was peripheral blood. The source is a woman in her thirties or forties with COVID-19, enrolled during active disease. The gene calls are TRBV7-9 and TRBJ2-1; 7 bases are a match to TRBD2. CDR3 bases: TGTGCCAGCAGCCAGATTGGGGGAGGGCTAGGTGAGCAGTTCTTC. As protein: CASSQIGGGLGEQFF.